This T cell receptor beta chain emerged from a study of blood T cell repertoires in COVID-19. Study at large: Samples came from the United States, Italy and Spain, spanning acute and convalescent COVID-19. PBMCs, B-cell-depleted T cells, or T cells were the source of the cDNA or gDNA that made up the material.

This clone was seen a few times. Authors' data handling: Nucleated cell counts were estimated from reference gene primer amplification. The repertoire was sequenced with immunoSEQ multiplex PCR; TCRdb's copy has only in-frame clones and lacks some. Clonal size and the V and J genes are those of that table, whereas D and trimming came from the DNA. Here the sample spans 13,000 to 15,000 clones, about 89% being singletons. Trimming took 0 bases from V and 1 from J; bases not matched to a gene: 11. The CDR3 extends over 18 amino acids. From germline, CDR1 is LGHDT and CDR2 YNNKEL (reference sequence). The origin of this receptor is a woman between 70 and 85 years old in a cohort sampled during active or convalescent COVID-19. Sequenced sample: peripheral blood. The chain carries TRBV3-1 (or the pseudogene TRBV3-2) and TRBJ1-1; 7 nucleotides match TRBD1. The CDR3 DNA reads as TGTGCCAGCAGCCAAGACCTCCCTCTACAGGGGCCGAACACTGAAGCTTTCTTT. Its translation: CASSQDLPLQGPNTEAFF.